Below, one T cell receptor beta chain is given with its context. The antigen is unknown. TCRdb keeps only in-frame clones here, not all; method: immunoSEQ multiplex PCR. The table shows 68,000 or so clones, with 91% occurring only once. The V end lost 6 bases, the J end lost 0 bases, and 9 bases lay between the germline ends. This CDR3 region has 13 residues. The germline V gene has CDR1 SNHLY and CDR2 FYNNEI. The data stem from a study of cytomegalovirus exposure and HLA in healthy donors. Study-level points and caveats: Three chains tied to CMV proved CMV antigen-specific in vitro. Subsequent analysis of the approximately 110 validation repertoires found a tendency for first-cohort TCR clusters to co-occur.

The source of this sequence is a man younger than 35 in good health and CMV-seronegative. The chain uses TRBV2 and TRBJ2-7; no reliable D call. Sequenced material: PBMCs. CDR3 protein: CASSPGFSYEQYF. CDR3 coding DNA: TGTGCCAGCAGCCCCGGGTTCTCCTACGAGCAGTACTTC. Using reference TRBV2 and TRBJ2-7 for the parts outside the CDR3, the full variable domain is EPEVTQTPSHQVTQMGQEVILRCVPISNHLYFYWYRQILGQKVEFLVSFYNNEISEKSEIFDDQFSVERPDGSNFTLKIRSTKLEDSAMYFCASSPGFSYEQYFGPGTRLTVT.